A selection of T cell receptor beta chains follows, all from one sample in a study of blood T cell dynamics during melanoma immunotherapy. The data were produced by immunoSEQ multiplex PCR, yet TCRdb's version contains in-frame clones alone and is incomplete. Among about 8,600 clones, around nine tenths were seen once, and the ten largest hold about 6%. The specimen was blood, collected from a patient treated with checkpoint blockade. The receptors here all came from a human donor with melanoma. Each CDR3 is given with its conserved first and last residue. D genes are given only for firm matches. Clone size is shown for a subset of rows, as once, few, many or a class of expanded clone.

TRBV5-1	.	TRBJ2-3	.	TGCGCCAGCTCTGGGAGTCTCGGGACTCGCCGGGGGAGCACAGATACGCAGTATTTT	CASSGSLGTRRGSTDTQYF
TRBV7-2	TRBD2	TRBJ2-1	.	TGTGCCAGCAGCTTATCGACTAGCAGATACAATGAGCAGTTCTTC	CASSLSTSRYNEQFF
TRBV19	.	TRBJ1-1	.	TGTGCCAGCAAGACAGTGATGAACACTGAAGCTTTCTTT	CASKTVMNTEAFF
TRBV27	TRBD2	TRBJ2-7	.	TGTGCCAGCAGCCCCCGTTGGCGGGAGAGGCCCTACGAGCAGTACTTC	CASSPRWRERPYEQYF
TRBV7-9	.	TRBJ1-3	.	TGTGCCAGCAGCTTACTGGGAAACACCATATATTTT	CASSLLGNTIYF
TRBV28	.	TRBJ1-1	.	TGTGCCAGCAGTTTTACCGGAGGAAGAACTGAAGCTTTCTTT	CASSFTGGRTEAFF
TRBV7-8	.	TRBJ2-5	.	TGTGCCAGCAGCTTCTCGGGGGCGAGTGAGACCCAGTACTTC	CASSFSGASETQYF
TRBV2	TRBD1	TRBJ1-2	.	TGTGCCAGCAGTTGGGACAGGGCAGACTATGGCTACACCTTC	CASSWDRADYGYTF
TRBV6-5	.	TRBJ2-1	.	TGTGCCAGCAGTTACTCTCTAGCGCAGTACAATGAGCAGTTCTTC	CASSYSLAQYNEQFF
TRBV11-2	.	TRBJ1-5	.	TGTGCCAGCAGAGGACGGGCCGATCAGCCCCAACATTTT	CASRGRADQPQHF
TRBV5-4	.	TRBJ2-7	.	TGTGCCAGCAGCTTAATCGGCTACGAGCAGTACTTC	CASSLIGYEQYF
TRBV28	TRBD1	TRBJ1-5	.	TGTGCCAGCAGTCCCGGGACAGGGGTCCAGCCCCAGCATTTT	CASSPGTGVQPQHF
TRBV5-4	.	TRBJ1-1	once	TGTGCCAGCAGCTTCCAGGGCGCCACTGAAGCTTTCTTT	CASSFQGATEAFF
TRBV5-8	TRBD1	TRBJ2-1	.	TGTGCCAGCAGCAGGGGACAGGGATCCTACAATGAGCAGTTCTTC	CASSRGQGSYNEQFF
TRBV7-9	.	TRBJ2-7	.	TGTGCCAGCAGCTTAGTGCAGGGTACCCACGAGCAGTACTTC	CASSLVQGTHEQYF
TRBV5-6	.	TRBJ2-1	once	TGTGCCAGCAGCTTGGAGGTGGGGCAGGCCTACAATGAGCAGTTCTTC	CASSLEVGQAYNEQFF
TRBV4-1	.	TRBJ1-2	.	TGCGCCAGCAGCCAAGTAACAGCTAAAGATGGCTACACCTTC	CASSQVTAKDGYTF
TRBV28	TRBD1	TRBJ1-2	.	TGTGCCAGCAGACGATCCACGGGACAGGCGAACACCAAAGCTAACTATGGCTACACCTTC	CASRRSTGQANTKANYGYTF
TRBV5-4	.	TRBJ1-2	.	TGTGCCAGCAGCTTGGCCTCTTATGGCAATGACTACACCTTC	CASSLASYGNDYTF
TRBV7-8	.	TRBJ2-1	once	TGTGCCAGCAGCTTTTCGGCAGTCCCCTACAATGAGCAGTTCTTC	CASSFSAVPYNEQFF
TRBV6-1	.	TRBJ1-6	once	TGTGCCAGCAGGGCGCACAGGGAATATAATTCACCCCTCCACTTT	CASRAHREYNSPLHF